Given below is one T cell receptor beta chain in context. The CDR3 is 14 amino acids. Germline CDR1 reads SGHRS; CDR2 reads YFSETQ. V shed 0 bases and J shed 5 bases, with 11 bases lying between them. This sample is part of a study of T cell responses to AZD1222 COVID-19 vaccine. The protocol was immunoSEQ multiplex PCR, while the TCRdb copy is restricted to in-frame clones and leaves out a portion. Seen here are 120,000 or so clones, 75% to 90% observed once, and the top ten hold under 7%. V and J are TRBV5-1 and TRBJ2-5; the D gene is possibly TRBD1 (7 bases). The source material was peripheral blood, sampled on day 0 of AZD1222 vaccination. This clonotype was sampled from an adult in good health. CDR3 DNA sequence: TGCGCCAGCAGCTTGGGGTCAGGGGGGGAGACCCAGTACTTC. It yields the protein CASSLGSGGETQYF.